The rows below give T cell receptor beta chains drawn from one sample of a study of response to subunit inactivated influenza vaccine. TCRdb passed the RT-PCR reads through MiXCR, listing each CDR3 protein once. The data show roughly 700,000 distinct CDR3 sequences, 15% to 18% seen once. The sequencing here drew on PBMCs from blood, taken roughly 12 days after vaccination. The receptors stem from a man between 50 and 59 years old who received an inactivated influenza vaccine. The CDR3 runs from the conserved cysteine through the conserved F or W.

J gene | V gene | CDR3 protein
TRBJ2-3 | TRBV9 | CASSDGAQSTDTQYF
TRBJ2-7 | TRBV20-1 | CSAPTKTGAGEQYF
TRBJ2-5 | TRBV20-1 | CSASGTSGIETQYF
TRBJ2-2 | TRBV7-2 | CASSLRPPTGELFF
TRBJ2-5 | TRBV11-2 | CASSNRGETQYF
TRBJ2-7 | TRBV7-2 | CASSFQGASYEQYF
TRBJ2-5 | TRBV20-1 | CSATKLGQGPETQYF
TRBJ2-1 | TRBV24-1 | CATSDFLANEQFF
TRBJ2-7 | TRBV29-1 | CSVRREVSRGGSLNEQYF
TRBJ2-1 | TRBV5-1 | CASSLAGRGGGEQFF
TRBJ2-7 | TRBV7-9 | CASSLPQAVSYEQYF
TRBJ1-4 | TRBV5-1 | CASSFELPGTVNEKLFF
TRBJ2-7 | TRBV6-2/TRBV6-3 | CASSEPGQRYEQYF
TRBJ1-6 | TRBV12-3/TRBV12-4 | CASTPTGRNSPLHF
TRBJ1-6 | TRBV6-4 | CASSTNTGSPLHF
TRBJ2-3 | TRBV7-9 | CASSSQDAQYF
TRBJ2-1 | TRBV12-3/TRBV12-4 | CASRRTGGGSYNEQFF
TRBJ2-7 | TRBV4-1 | CASSLSGVVHYEQYF
TRBJ2-7 | TRBV5-1 | CASKAGTGPYEQYF
TRBJ2-3 | TRBV7-7 | CASSLAPGDTQYF
TRBJ2-7 | TRBV10-3 | CAISFGTEYEQYF
TRBJ2-2 | TRBV11-1 | CASSSTTVNTGELFF
TRBJ2-7 | TRBV12-3/TRBV12-4 | CASTTTGKAYEQYF
TRBJ2-3 | TRBV12-3/TRBV12-4 | CASRRGLAGVSQYF